This TCR beta chain was recovered during a study of molecular identifiers for immune sequencing clone quantification. The study, taken as a whole, reports: Under 1% of molecules in naive cells, but over 98% of effector molecules, belonged to clones above 20 RNA copies. Around 940,000 naive cells reportedly did not prevent detection of spiked Jurkat TCR RNA from one cell.

The CDR3 spans 19 residues. Germline CDR1 is SGDLS and CDR2 is YYNGEE. V gave up 0 bases and J gave up 0 bases; unmatched junction bases: 7. In regard to this clonotype: Antigen: not known.

RNA fractions of 10%, 30% or 50% and about 19,000 to 1,100,000 sorted cells were the source of naive CD8 libraries. A CD8+CD4-CCR7+CD45RA+ gate was used to sort naive CD8 T cells. MiXCR, applied by TCRdb to the PCR reads, yields one record per CDR3 protein. The repertoire holds nearly 650,000 distinct CDR3 sequences, with roughly 27% as singletons. The specimen was naive CD8+ T cells from blood, with Jurkat cell RNA spiked in. The subset here: FACS-sorted CD8+CD4-CCR7+CD45RA+ naive T cells. The chain couples TRBV9 to TRBJ2-1; TRBD2 matches at 12 bases. This receptor was obtained from a human donor in good health. Some libraries in this study had Jurkat cell RNA spiked in. The CDR3 DNA is TGTGCCAGCAGCGTAGTTCCTAGCGGGGGGGCTAGCTCCTACAATGAGCAGTTCTTC. This codes for CASSVVPSGGASSYNEQFF.